The 31 T cell receptor beta chains presented below share a single source sample, sequenced in a study of tumor and adjacent non-tumor tissue in lung cancer (dated by TCRdb to the late 2010s). Libraries were prepared through multiplex PCR. Sequencing relied on an Illumina HiSeq 2500. TCRbeta libraries were constructed through three rounds of nested PCR with primers (Table S4) according to protocols adapted from ARM-PCR. TCRdb trimmed the raw reads at Q25, called clones with MiXCR and kept productive beta chains. All rows with the same CDR3 protein become a single entry with the most common DNA and genes. This sample lists approximately 65,000 distinct CDR3 sequences; roughly 56% were detected once. The ten largest clones represent around 20% of the sample. RNA was isolated from bulk, unsorted tissue, and RNA quality was assessed with a NanoDrop ND-1000 and an Agilent 2100. Material for sequencing was lung tumor tissue. These receptors were taken from a man aged 50 to 60 with non-small cell lung cancer.

Regarding this clonotype: One end of the junction is discordant with germline, which a read error may explain. This sequence joins TRBV7-8 and TRBJ2-1; the match to TRBD2 covers 7 bases. The CDR3 totals 15 residues. Germline V lookup: CDR1 SGHVS, CDR2 FQNEAQ. The CDR3 region is CARSTSVDSNNEQLF. The CDR3 region has the DNA TGTGCCAGGAGCACTAGCGTGGACTCCAACAATGAGCAGTTATTC. Full variable domain (remainder filled in from reference TRBV7-8 and TRBJ2-1): GAGVSQSPRYKVAKRGQDVALRCDPISGHVSLFWYQQALGQGPEFLTYFQNEAQLDKSGLPSDRFFAERPEGSVSTLKIQRTQQEDSAVYLCARSTSVDSNNEQLFGPGTRLTVL.

Remarks on this clonotype: At one end the junction does not follow the germline gene, possibly because of a read error. This chain's CDR3 is CASSQELGGSQPQHF. As DNA, the CDR3 is TGTGCCAGCAGTCAAGAGTTAGGGGGTTCTCAGCCCCAGCATTTT. The rearrangement joins TRBV4-2 to TRBJ1-5; a weak D match, TRBD1 (6 bases). The CDR3 sequence is 15 residues long. Germline CDR1 reads LGHNA; CDR2 reads YNFKEQ.

This clonotype was seen repeatedly, ten times or more. This chain connects TRBV7-9 to TRBJ2-4; 7 nucleotides line up with TRBD1. Germline CDR1 SEHNR, CDR2 FQNEAQ (reference sequence). This CDR3 comprises 14 residues. Trimming removed 4 bases from V and 7 bases from J; junction bases left unmatched: 7. The CDR3 DNA reads as TGTGCCAGCAGCTCGCCCGACAGGGATAACATTCAGTACTTC. Translating gives CASSSPDRDNIQYF.

This clonotype has a handful of counts. The rearrangement uses TRBV20-1 and TRBJ2-3, with a possible D match to TRBD1 (6 bases). CDR3 length: 13 amino acids. From germline, CDR1 is DFQATT and CDR2 SNEGSKA (reference sequence). Trimming shortened V by 4 bases and J by 8 bases, and 16 bases separated the two germline ends. The CDR3 loop is CSATGAGDGTQYF. The CDR3 DNA reads TGCAGTGCTACCGGGGCAGGGGATGGTACGCAGTATTTT.

About this clonotype itself: One junction end disagrees with the germline gene, perhaps due to a read error. The chain is built from TRBV12-3 or TRBV12-4 and TRBJ2-5; D not certain. The CDR3 loop spans 14 amino acids. CDR3 region: CASSFLGNQETQYF. Written as DNA, the CDR3 is TGTGCCAGCAGTTTTCTGGGCAACCAAGAGACCCAGTACTTT.

In its sample, this clonotype was seen once. The conserved closing phenylalanine or tryptophan is absent in this CDR3, likely reflecting a read error. This chain connects TRBV12-3 or TRBV12-4 to TRBJ1-5, with D maybe TRBD1 (5 bases). The CDR3 has 14 residues. CDR3 nucleotides: TGTGCCAGCAGTCCTGACAGATTCAATCAACCCCAGCATTTG. Protein sequence: CASSPDRFNQPQHL.

This clonotype was seen many times. The chain carries TRBV5-4 and TRBJ2-5; no reliable D call. CDR1 is SGHNT and CDR2 is YYREEE in the germline V gene (reference sequence). The V end was cut by 6 bases, the J end by 1 base, with 4 bases between. This CDR3 has 11 residues. CDR3 sequence reads: CASTGQETQYF. The CDR3 nucleotides read TGTGCCAGCACGGGCCAAGAGACCCAGTACTTC.

Details on this clonotype: This may arise from a read error, as a much more abundant clone is one base away. The rearrangement uses TRBV29-1 and TRBJ2-5; D is unresolved. This CDR3 region has 10 residues. Germline lookup yields CDR1 SQVTM and CDR2 ANQGSEA. V was shortened by 4 bases and J by 5 bases, with 5 bases between the two germline ends. This CDR3 reads CSVGAETQYF. In DNA form, the CDR3 reads TGCAGCGTTGGGGCCGAGACCCAGTACTTC.

As concerns this clonotype: This may be a read error: a much more frequent sequence differs by one nucleotide. Since the CDR3 does not end with the conserved phenylalanine or tryptophan, this likely comes from a read error. This chain joins TRBV20-1 and TRBJ1-3; no definite D call. CDR1 DFQATT and CDR2 SNEGSKA come from the germline V gene (reference sequence). CDR3 length equals 13 residues. V shed 3 bases and J shed 4 bases, with 10 bases lying between them. CDR3 in amino acids: CSARAASGNTIYL. The DNA for the CDR3 is TGCAGTGCTAGGGCGGCTTCGGGAAACACCATATATCTT.

This clonotype was seen more than once but under ten times. One base away lies a much larger clone, so this may be a sequencing read error. The conserved phenylalanine or tryptophan is not found at the CDR3 terminus, so this likely reflects a read error. The chain has TRBV12-3 or TRBV12-4 and TRBJ2-5, with D perhaps matching TRBD1 (6 bases). The CDR3 extends over 13 amino acids. The V end lost 3 bases, the J end lost 4 bases, and 9 bases lay between the germline ends. In DNA form, the CDR3 reads TGTGCCAGCAGTTTTGGCAGGGGAGAGACCCAGTACCTC. It encodes CASSFGRGETQYL.

To note about this clonotype: A much larger clone differs from this one at a single base, so this may be a read error. The chain carries TRBV30 and TRBJ1-1; D uncertain. The ends were cut back, 0 bases at V and 8 bases at J, with 13 bases in the middle. The CDR3 runs to 13 residues. The germline V gene has CDR1 GTSNPN and CDR2 SVGIG (reference sequence). The CDR3 coding sequence is TGTGCCTGGAGTGTAAATTACAGAGGCGAAGCTTTCTTT. Amino acid sequence: CAWSVNYRGEAFF.

The chain is built from TRBV11-2 and TRBJ2-3; 10 bases are a match to TRBD2. The germline V gene encodes CDR1 SGHAT and CDR2 FQNNGV. The CDR3 runs to 12 residues. The J segment lost 14 bases and the V segment lost 8 bases, leaving 10 bases of the junction unmatched. This chain's CDR3 is CASAPESGRAYF. CDR3 DNA: TGTGCCAGCGCCCCTGAGAGCGGGAGGGCGTATTTT.

The V call is TRBV6-2 or TRBV6-3, the J call TRBJ2-1, with 9 bases identical to TRBD2. Trimming at V came to 7 bases and at J to 15 bases, leaving 13 bases not matched to a gene. Germline V gene sequence: CDR1 MNHEY, CDR2 SVGEGT. This CDR3 contains 13 residues. CDR3 DNA: TGTGCCAGCACATCCACAGAGGGCGGGAGGGCGTTCTTC. This codes for CASTSTEGGRAFF.

This clonotype was detected many times. The chain carries TRBV5-1 and TRBJ2-7; tentatively, D is TRBD1 (5 bases). V was clipped by 0 bases and J by 1 base, with 11 bases between them. Germline V gives CDR1 SGHRS, CDR2 YFSETQ. The CDR3 is 15 residues long. The CDR3: CASSLGLQDSYEQYF. The CDR3 nucleotides are TGCGCCAGCAGCTTGGGGCTACAGGATTCCTACGAGCAGTACTTC. The full variable domain, rest sourced from reference TRBV5-1 and TRBJ2-7, is KAGVTQTPRYLIKTRGQQVTLSCSPISGHRSVSWYQQTPGQGLQFLFEYFSETQRNKGNFPGRFSGRQFSNSRSEMNVSTLELGDSALYLCASSLGLQDSYEQYFGPGTRLTVT.

As to this clonotype: It may be a read error: a sequence one base away is much more abundant. The rearrangement joins TRBV18 to TRBJ1-1; perhaps TRBD1 as D (5 bases). The germline CDR1 and CDR2 sequences are KGHSH and LQKENI. The CDR3 covers 14 residues. CDR3 DNA sequence: TGTGCCAGCTCACCACCGGAGGGGAACACTCAAGCTTTCTTT. Protein: CASSPPEGNTQAFF.

This clonotype has at least ten counts. The V gene is TRBV12-3 or TRBV12-4, the J gene TRBJ2-7, with 7 bases fitting TRBD1. J gave up 4 bases and V 3 bases, and 6 bases lay outside the gene matches. CDR3 length equals 14 residues. The chain's CDR3 is CASSFGRGNYEQYF. The CDR3 DNA is TGTGCCAGCAGTTTTGGCAGGGGGAATTACGAGCAGTACTTC.

Concerning this clonotype itself: The CDR3 does not close with the conserved phenylalanine or tryptophan, likely indicating a read error. The DNA is omitted, as the CDR3 cannot be located on it reliably, and the CDR3 follows TCRdb's listing. The chain joins TRBV4-1 to TRBJ2-1; TRBD2 reflects the table's D call only, with no check against the DNA. Germline CDR1 MGHRA, CDR2 YSYEKL. The CDR3 is 16 residues long, ends included. CDR3 residues: CASSPRTSGRNIEQLS.

This clonotype appeared a few times. A read error may be the cause here, since a much bigger clone is one base away. This sequence joins TRBV6-2 or TRBV6-3 and TRBJ2-1; D ambiguous. V dropped 4 bases and J dropped 8 bases, with 9 bases sitting between them. This CDR3 comprises 12 residues. CDR1 MNHEY and CDR2 SVGEGT come from the germline V gene. The CDR3 DNA reads as TGTGCCAGCAGTTCGTCGTACTATGAGCAGTTCTTC. Protein product: CASSSSYYEQFF.

Of note for this clonotype: An end of the junction does not agree with germline; a read error may underlie this. The genes are TRBV4-2 and TRBJ2-3, with D possibly TRBD1 on 6 matching bases. TRBJ1-5 matches the DNA end more closely, so the J call is doubtful. CDR1 and CDR2 from the germline V gene are LGHNA and YNFKEQ. The length of the CDR3 is 15 residues. The chain's CDR3 is CACSQAGPGADTQHF. The CDR3, as DNA: TGTGCCTGCAGCCAAGCGGGACCAGGGGCAGATACGCAGCATTTT.

This clonotype was counted ten times or more. This chain joins TRBV10-3 and TRBJ2-7, with D perhaps TRBD1 or TRBD2 (6 bases each). From germline, CDR1 is ENHRY and CDR2 SYGVKD. Deletions cut 10 bases from V and 5 bases from J, with 18 bases between. This CDR3 is 13 amino acids long. The CDR3 DNA follows: TGTGCCAACTCGTATGGGGGGCTCGACGAGCAGTACTTC. Its protein is CANSYGGLDEQYF.

Points on this clonotype: This may arise from a read error, as a much more abundant clone is one base away. The CDR3 loop reads CASIRDRGSDTQYF. The CDR3 DNA reads as TGTGCCAGCATCCGGGACAGGGGATCAGATACGCAGTATTTT. The chain carries TRBV5-4 and TRBJ2-3; 10 nucleotides line up with TRBD1. Germline V lookup: CDR1 SGHNT, CDR2 YYREEE (reference sequence). V lost 6 bases, J lost 4 bases, and 5 bases stayed unmatched. The CDR3 extends over 14 amino acids.

Notes on this clonotype: Its ends do not fully match the called genes, so a read error is possible. This chain uses TRBV20-1 with TRBJ2-2; weak D call: TRBD2 (5 bases). Germline lookup yields CDR1 DFQATT and CDR2 SNEGSKA (reference sequence). This CDR3 has 14 amino acids. CDR3 amino acids: CSVRDSPNTGEPFF. The CDR3 DNA follows: TGCAGTGTTAGAGATAGCCCAAACACCGGGGAGCCGTTTTTT.

About this clonotype itself: A much bigger clone sits one base away, suggesting this may be a read error. The CDR3 protein is CAWSVGPAGYNEQFF. CDR3 in DNA: TGTGCCTGGAGTGTGGGACCAGCGGGCTACAATGAGCAGTTCTTC. This sequence joins TRBV30 and TRBJ2-1; possibly TRBD2 for D (6 bases). This CDR3 spans 15 amino acids. Germline V gene lookup returns CDR1 GTSNPN and CDR2 SVGIG (reference sequence). The germline V and J ends were trimmed by 0 bases and 3 bases, with 12 bases remaining between them.

To note about this clonotype: One end of the junction varies from germline; a read error may be responsible. The chain joins TRBV11-3 to TRBJ2-1, with unresolved D. The CDR3 has 13 residues. Germline V lookup: CDR1 SGHNT, CDR2 YENEEA. CDR3 sequence (DNA): TGTGCCAGCAGCCCCACACCTGGCAATGAGGAGTTCTTC. The encoded protein is CASSPTPGNEEFF.

This clonotype has at least ten counts. This chain joins TRBV20-1 and TRBJ2-5; 11 bases map to TRBD1. CDR1 and CDR2 from the germline V gene are DFQATT and SNEGSKA (reference sequence). V lost 6 bases, J lost 5 bases, and 8 bases stayed unmatched. The CDR3 runs to 14 residues. The CDR3 sequence: CSATRTGGAETQYF. The CDR3 DNA reads TGCAGTGCAACCCGGACAGGGGGCGCCGAGACCCAGTACTTC.

In this sample, this clonotype turned up many times. The V call is TRBV10-3, the J call TRBJ1-6; 7 bases fit TRBD1. This CDR3 is 14 amino acids long. Germline CDR1 ENHRY, CDR2 SYGVKD. V lost 5 bases, J lost 8 bases, and 6 bases stayed unmatched. In DNA form, the CDR3 reads TGTGCCATCAGTCGTACAGGGGACGATTCACCCCTCCACTTT. This translates into CAISRTGDDSPLHF.

This clonotype was seen a single time. Mismatch with germline at one junction end may stem from a read error. CDR3 in DNA: TGTGCCAGCAGTTGGGGGGCGGTAGGACAGCCCCATCATTTT. It specifies CASSWGAVGQPHHF. V is TRBV6-5 and J is TRBJ1-5; D is perhaps TRBD1 (6 bases). Germline V gene lookup returns CDR1 MNHEY and CDR2 SVGAGI. CDR3 size: 14 residues.

As concerns this clonotype: This may arise from a read error, as a much more abundant clone is one base away. CDR3: CAISGSTSWYYEQYF. CDR3 nucleotide sequence: TGTGCCATCAGTGGGTCGACTAGCTGGTACTACGAGCAGTACTTC. J is TRBJ2-7 and V is TRBV10-3, with TRBD2 identical over 7 bases. The germline V gene encodes CDR1 ENHRY and CDR2 SYGVKD. V dropped 4 bases and J dropped 3; count of bases not matched to a gene: 9. This CDR3 contains 15 residues.

In its sample, this clonotype ranks as medium-sized. This chain links TRBV28 with TRBJ2-7, with 12 bases aligning to TRBD2. Germline assignment: CDR1 MDHEN and CDR2 SYDVKM. This CDR3 comprises 16 residues. The junction had 7 bases not matched to a gene; V was cut back by 4 bases and J by 3 bases. The CDR3 region is CASSSLTSGRRYEQYF. The CDR3, as DNA: TGTGCCAGCAGTTCCTTGACTAGCGGGAGACGCTACGAGCAGTACTTC.

As concerns this clonotype: This may be a read error: a much more frequent sequence differs by one nucleotide. The rearrangement links TRBV2 to TRBJ2-7; weak D call: TRBD1 (5 bases). CDR3 size: 14 residues. Trimming stripped 2 bases from V and 2 bases from J, with 10 bases between. Germline V lookup: CDR1 SNHLY, CDR2 FYNNEI. The CDR3 coding sequence is TGTGCCAGCAGTGAATTGACAGCTACCTACGAGCAGTACTTC. It specifies CASSELTATYEQYF.

Regarding this clonotype: A read error may account for a junction end that differs from germline. V is TRBV11-1 and J is TRBJ2-1; D may be TRBD1 (6 bases). This CDR3 is 14 amino acids long. Germline CDR1 SGHAT, CDR2 FQDESV (reference sequence). The CDR3 loop reads CARSSERTDNEQFF. CDR3 sequence (DNA): TGTGCCAGGAGCTCAGAACGGACAGATAATGAGCAGTTCTTC.